The 2 T cell receptor beta chains below come from one sample, sequenced in a study of blood T cell repertoires in COVID-19. This table comes from immunoSEQ multiplex PCR, and its TCRdb copy is limited to in-frame clones, with some not included. The data contain just over 50,000 clones, around 84% of them seen just once; the ten biggest clones take up about 14%. The sample was peripheral blood. The receptors stem from a man between 70 and 80 years old with acute or convalescent COVID-19.

The J gene is TRBJ1-2, the V gene TRBV6-5; D perhaps matches TRBD1 (6 bases). Germline-derived CDR1 and CDR2 are MNHEY and SVGAGI. This CDR3 is built from 14 residues. With 0 bases removed from V and 7 bases from J, the gap between germline ends came to 12 bases. The chain's CDR3 is CASSYSIARGGYTF. In nucleotides, the CDR3 is TGTGCCAGCAGTTACTCGATTGCCAGGGGTGGCTACACCTTC.

In this sample, this clone turned up once. The genes are TRBV7-3 and TRBJ2-5, with 15 bases matching TRBD2. The CDR3 spans 16 residues. CDR1 and CDR2 (germline): SGHTA, FQGTGA. V dropped 3 bases and J dropped 2; count of bases not matched to a gene: 1. For the CDR3, the DNA is TGTGCCAGCAGCTTGGGGACTAGCGGGGGGCAAGAGACCCAGTACTTC. Translating gives CASSLGTSGGQETQYF. Full variable domain (rest looked up from reference TRBV7-3 and TRBJ2-5): GAGVSQTPSNKVTEKGKYVELRCDPISGHTALYWYRQSLGQGPEFLIYFQGTGAADDSGLPNDRFFAVRPEGSVSTLKIQRTERGDSAVYLCASSLGTSGGQETQYFGPGTRLLVL.